These 29 T cell receptor beta chains share one sample of origin, sequenced in a study of cytotoxic CD8 clonotypes in ibrutinib-treated CLL. Measured with immunoSEQ multiplex PCR; TCRdb has only the in-frame clones, and not every one. Of tens of thousands of clones in the sample, 75% to 95% are singletons; the top ten hold around 3.1%. The source was PBMCs, collected after 12 months of ibrutinib treatment. The receptor source for this set is a human donor with chronic lymphocytic leukemia.

The chain employs TRBV5-5 and TRBJ1-2, with a weak D call TRBD1 (5 bases). The CDR3 spans 13 residues. Trimming stripped 2 bases from V and 4 bases from J, with 9 bases between. Germline V gene lookup returns CDR1 SGHKS and CDR2 YYEKEE (reference sequence). The CDR3 nucleotides read TGTGCCAGCAGCTTAGACAGCCCCTATGGCTACACCTTC. Translation: CASSLDSPYGYTF.

The chain couples TRBV7-2 to TRBJ2-4, with 9 bases lining up with TRBD1. This CDR3 has 22 residues. J was trimmed by 0 bases and V by 0 bases; bases with no gene match: 18. CDR1 is SGHTA, CDR2 FQGNSA, per germline. CDR3 region: CASSLAQAGTGRGRLAKNIQYF. The CDR3 DNA sequence: TGTGCCAGCAGCTTAGCGCAGGCCGGGACAGGGAGAGGCCGTCTAGCCAAAAACATTCAGTACTTC.

The J gene is TRBJ2-2, the V gene TRBV11-1; 9 nucleotides match TRBD1. The J segment lost 3 bases and the V segment lost 2 bases, leaving 7 bases of the junction unmatched. CDR3 length equals 17 residues. Germline CDR1 reads SGHAT; CDR2 reads FQDESV (reference sequence). The CDR3 region has the DNA TGTGCCAGCAGCTTACCGAAGGGACAGGGATACACCGGGGAGCTGTTTTTT. It encodes CASSLPKGQGYTGELFF. Using reference TRBV11-1 and TRBJ2-2 for the parts outside the CDR3, the full variable domain is EAEVAQSPRYKITEKSQAVAFWCDPISGHATLYWYRQILGQGPELLVQFQDESVVDDSQLPKDRFSAERLKGVDSTLKIQPAELGDSAMYLCASSLPKGQGYTGELFFGEGSRLTVL.

This clone was counted a few times. This rearrangement joins TRBV5-4 to TRBJ2-7; D unclear. This CDR3 region has 14 residues. Deletions cut 0 bases from V and 6 bases from J, with 13 bases between. The germline CDR1 and CDR2 sequences are SGHNT and YYREEE (reference sequence). CDR3: CASSLGPQDGEQYF. As DNA, the CDR3 is TGTGCCAGCAGCTTGGGTCCTCAGGACGGCGAGCAGTACTTC. The full variable domain, its missing parts supplied by reference TRBV5-4 and TRBJ2-7, is ETGVTQSPTHLIKTRGQQVTLRCSSQSGHNTVSWYQQALGQGPQFIFQYYREEENGRGNFPPRFSGLQFPNYSSELNVNALELDDSALYLCASSLGPQDGEQYFGPGTRLTVT.

The chain links TRBV7-9 to TRBJ1-1, with 8 bases that match TRBD1. Germline V gene sequence: CDR1 SEHNR, CDR2 FQNEAQ (reference sequence). Trimming cost V 5 bases and J 0 bases; bases outside gene matches: 5. The CDR3 length is 15 residues. The CDR3 bases are TGTGCCAGCAGCCCGAGGACAGGGATGAACACTGAAGCTTTCTTT. It is translated as CASSPRTGMNTEAFF.

This chain uses TRBV19 with TRBJ1-1, with 7 bases aligning to TRBD1. V shed 6 bases, J shed 0 bases, and the junction held 7 bases outside the gene matches. The CDR3 consists of 15 residues. Germline lookup yields CDR1 LNHDA and CDR2 SQIVND (reference sequence). The CDR3 DNA reads TGTGCCAGTAGGAGGGACAGCGACATGAACACTGAAGCTTTCTTT. It encodes CASRRDSDMNTEAFF.

The chain combines TRBV19 with TRBJ2-7; perhaps TRBD1 as D (6 bases). The CDR3 has 14 amino acids. Germline CDR1 is LNHDA and CDR2 is SQIVND (reference sequence). V was cut by 3 bases and J by 4 bases, with 13 bases left in between. CDR3 DNA sequence: TGTGCCAGTAGTATTCAAGGGGGAGTTTACGAGCAGTACTTC. This encodes CASSIQGGVYEQYF.

The rearrangement joins TRBV9 to TRBJ1-2; the match to TRBD1 covers 7 bases. Germline assignment: CDR1 SGDLS and CDR2 YYNGEE. CDR3 size: 13 residues. V shed 3 bases and J 8 bases; nucleotides not matched to a gene: 7. This CDR3 is CASSGEGQLGYTF. CDR3 nucleotide sequence: TGTGCCAGCAGCGGGGAGGGACAGTTGGGCTACACCTTC.

This clone was detected once. The chain employs TRBV6-1 and TRBJ2-3; D possibly corresponds to TRBD2 (6 bases). CDR3 length: 15 amino acids. The germline V gene encodes CDR1 MNHNS and CDR2 SASEGT. V was clipped by 8 bases and J by 4 bases, with 19 bases between them. CDR3 region: CASAQRDFSADTQYF. DNA of the CDR3: TGTGCCAGCGCACAACGGGACTTTTCAGCAGATACGCAGTATTTT.

This clone was counted between two and nine times. The chain joins TRBV27 to TRBJ2-7; 8 bases agree with TRBD1. Per germline, CDR1 MNHEY and CDR2 SMNVEV (reference sequence). CDR3 length: 13 amino acids. With 4 bases clipped from V and 7 bases from J, the junction kept 6 bases outside the gene matches. The CDR3 protein is CASSSRTGQEQYF. In DNA form, the CDR3 reads TGTGCCAGCAGTTCAAGGACAGGGCAAGAGCAGTACTTC.

The rearrangement joins TRBV9 to TRBJ2-6; no reliable D call. Trimming removed 4 bases from V and 0 bases from J, with 23 bases in between. Germline loops: CDR1 SGDLS, CDR2 YYNGEE. The CDR3 extends over 20 amino acids. The CDR3 bases are TGTGCCAGCAGCAAACAAGACAATTTTTCCAAACTCTCTGGGGCCAACGTCCTGACTTTC. Its protein product is CASSKQDNFSKLSGANVLTF. The full variable domain, in which reference TRBV9 and TRBJ2-6 provide the parts outside the CDR3, is DSGVTQTPKHLITATGQRVTLRCSPRSGDLSVYWYQQSLDQGLQFLIQYYNGEERAKGNILERFSAQQFPDLHSELNLSSLELGDSALYFCASSKQDNFSKLSGANVLTFGAGSRLTVL.

This clone was observed once. The V and J genes are TRBV6-6 and TRBJ2-1, with 9 nucleotides matching TRBD2. Germline trimming cut 2 bases from V and 4 bases from J; bases unmatched to any gene: 6. The V gene's germline CDR1 is MNHNY and CDR2 SVGAGI (reference sequence). This CDR3 spans 16 amino acids. The CDR3 reads CASSYTTSGPYNEQFF. The CDR3, as DNA: TGTGCCAGCAGTTACACGACTAGCGGACCATACAATGAGCAGTTCTTC.

The chain couples TRBV6-5 to TRBJ1-2, with TRBD1 as a possible D gene (5 bases). This CDR3 comprises 15 residues. Germline CDR1 and CDR2: MNHEY and SVGAGI. Trimming removed 6 bases from V and 3 bases from J, with 17 bases in between. CDR3: CASRGRSGEDYGYTF. The CDR3 region has the DNA TGTGCCAGCAGGGGACGTAGTGGCGAGGACTATGGCTACACCTTC.

The chain uses TRBV5-5 and TRBJ2-7, with D possibly TRBD2 on 6 matching bases. The germline V gene has CDR1 SGHKS and CDR2 YYEKEE (reference sequence). This CDR3 contains 17 residues. V was clipped by 0 bases and J by 1 base, with 17 bases between them. CDR3 loop: CASSLALGQGGSYEQYF. The CDR3 region has the DNA TGTGCCAGCAGCTTGGCCCTGGGGCAGGGAGGATCCTACGAGCAGTACTTC.

The chain carries TRBV7-9 and TRBJ1-5; no reliable D call. The V gene lost 4 bases and the J gene lost 4 bases, with 8 bases spanning the gap. There are 13 residues in the CDR3. CDR1 is SEHNR, CDR2 FQNEAQ, per germline (reference sequence). CDR3 in amino acids: CASSSEPNQPQHF. Here the CDR3 DNA reads TGTGCCAGCAGCTCAGAGCCAAATCAGCCCCAGCATTTT.

The chain carries TRBV6-5 and TRBJ1-5; 10 bases match TRBD1. Looked up from germline, CDR1 is MNHEY and CDR2 is SVGAGI. V lost 6 bases to trimming and J lost 2 bases; unmatched junction nucleotides: 4. This CDR3 spans 15 amino acids. CDR3 protein: CASRPGTGGNQPQHF. The DNA for the CDR3 is TGTGCCAGCAGACCCGGGACAGGGGGCAATCAGCCCCAGCATTTT.

The chain links TRBV5-6 to TRBJ2-3, with a weak D call TRBD1 (5 bases). V gave up 4 bases and J gave up 3 bases, with 15 bases separating them. CDR1 is SGHDT, CDR2 YYEEEE, per germline. There are 15 residues in the CDR3. CDR3 protein: CASSAGPDGTDTQYF. The DNA for the CDR3 is TGTGCCAGCAGCGCAGGGCCAGACGGGACAGATACGCAGTATTTT.

This chain connects TRBV2 to TRBJ2-6; D unresolved. V dropped 4 bases and J dropped 0 bases, with 10 bases sitting between them. Germline loops: CDR1 SNHLY, CDR2 FYNNEI. The CDR3 is 16 residues long. CDR3 sequence: CASSVATSSGANVLTF. Written as DNA, the CDR3 is TGTGCCAGCAGTGTGGCCACCAGCTCTGGGGCCAACGTCCTGACTTTC.

This clone appeared once. The chain is built from TRBV27 and TRBJ2-3; 11 bases are shared with TRBD2. V lost 5 bases to trimming and J lost 1 base; unmatched junction nucleotides: 8. Looked up from germline, CDR1 is MNHEY and CDR2 is SMNVEV (reference sequence). The CDR3 loop spans 17 amino acids. The CDR3 protein is CASSTGTSGFRTDTQYF. The CDR3 DNA reads TGTGCCAGCAGTACAGGGACTAGCGGATTTCGCACAGATACGCAGTATTTT.

The chain employs TRBV9 and TRBJ2-5; TRBD2 agrees at 7 bases. Germline lookup yields CDR1 SGDLS and CDR2 YYNGEE. The CDR3 extends over 15 amino acids. V dropped 0 bases and J dropped 3; count of bases not matched to a gene: 5. CDR3 in amino acids: CASSVAREAKETQYF. Here the CDR3 DNA reads TGTGCCAGCAGCGTAGCACGGGAGGCTAAAGAGACCCAGTACTTC. The full variable domain, completed using reference TRBV9 and TRBJ2-5, is DSGVTQTPKHLITATGQRVTLRCSPRSGDLSVYWYQQSLDQGLQFLIQYYNGEERAKGNILERFSAQQFPDLHSELNLSSLELGDSALYFCASSVAREAKETQYFGPGTRLLVL.

This chain links TRBV7-2 with TRBJ1-1; D not resolved. In germline, CDR1 is SGHTA, CDR2 FQGNSA. This CDR3 spans 13 amino acids. V shed 2 bases and J shed 1 base, with 5 bases lying between them. In DNA, the CDR3 is TGTGCCAGCAGCTTATGGGGGAACACTGAAGCTTTCTTT. This encodes CASSLWGNTEAFF.

The chain is built from TRBV15 and TRBJ2-1, with D possibly being TRBD1 (5 bases). Trimming took off 1 base at V and 5 bases at J, with 18 bases between the two ends. Germline lookup yields CDR1 LNHNV and CDR2 YYDKDF (reference sequence). The CDR3 contains 17 residues. The DNA of the CDR3 is TGTGCCACCAGCAGAGTTTGGCCTCCCTGGGGCAACAATGAGCAGTTCTTC. Translation: CATSRVWPPWGNNEQFF.

The chain carries TRBV28 and TRBJ2-7; D is ambiguous. The CDR3 contains 10 residues. Trimming removed 6 bases at V and 1 base at J, with 1 base between. Germline assignment: CDR1 MDHEN and CDR2 SYDVKM. CDR3 bases: TGTGCCAGCAGGTCCTACGAGCAGTACTTC. This gives the protein CASRSYEQYF.

The chain employs TRBV28 and TRBJ1-4; D is possibly TRBD1 (5 bases). The CDR3 totals 21 residues. Germline V gene data show CDR1 as MDHEN and CDR2 as SYDVKM. Trimming cost V 0 bases and J 6 bases, with 29 bases left between them. The DNA for the CDR3 is TGTGCCAGCAGTTTATGGGGATTGAAGCTTTATAGGGGTCGGTATGATGAAAAACTGTTTTTT. Translating gives CASSLWGLKLYRGRYDEKLFF.

V and J are TRBV5-1 and TRBJ2-7; 15 nucleotides match TRBD2. CDR1 and CDR2 from the germline V gene are SGHRS and YFSETQ. V gave up 3 bases and J gave up 6 bases; unmatched junction bases: 13. There are 18 residues in the CDR3. DNA of the CDR3: TGCGCCAGCAGCTCCCTAAAACGGACTAGCGGGAGGGGCACCGAGCAGTACTTC. Residues: CASSSLKRTSGRGTEQYF.

The J gene is TRBJ2-7, the V gene TRBV14, with TRBD2 matching over 8 bases. This CDR3 has 18 amino acids. In germline, CDR1 is SGHDN, CDR2 FVKESK. Unmatched junction bases numbered 21, after V lost 7 bases and J lost 4 bases. Here the CDR3 reads CASIKHSRWTGGPYEQYF. DNA of the CDR3: TGTGCCAGCATCAAACATTCCCGTTGGACGGGAGGGCCGTACGAGCAGTACTTC.

The chain combines TRBV10-1 with TRBJ1-2; D perhaps matches TRBD1 (6 bases). Trimming took 0 bases from V and 4 from J, leaving 9 bases between them. Germline V gene data show CDR1 as WNHNN and CDR2 as SYGVQD (reference sequence). The CDR3 has 14 amino acids. The CDR3 DNA sequence: TGCGCCAGCAGTGAGTCGGGACAACCCTATGGCTACACCTTC. Its translation: CASSESGQPYGYTF.

DNA for the CDR3: TGCAGCGTTGACGTTAGGGGCTCTGGGGCCAACGTCCTGACTTTC. Protein sequence: CSVDVRGSGANVLTF. J is TRBJ2-6 and V is TRBV29-1, with D possibly matching TRBD1 (5 bases). Trimming took 3 bases from V and 0 from J, leaving 9 bases between them. CDR1 is SQVTM, CDR2 ANQGSEA, per germline. The CDR3 totals 15 residues.

This clone came up once. The CDR3 sequence is CASSNGTLGLVEQYF. The CDR3 coding sequence is TGTGCCAGTAGTAACGGGACACTTGGTCTGGTGGAGCAGTACTTC. This chain links TRBV19 with TRBJ2-7; D possibly corresponds to TRBD1 (6 bases). The CDR3 runs to 15 residues. The germline V and J ends were trimmed by 4 bases and 7 bases, with 20 bases remaining between them. Germline V gene data show CDR1 as LNHDA and CDR2 as SQIVND (reference sequence). Looking up the rest from reference TRBV19 and TRBJ2-7 gives the full variable domain: DGGITQSPKYLFRKEGQNVTLSCEQNLNHDAMYWYRQDPGQGLRLIYYSQIVNDFQKGDIAEGYSVSREKKESFPLTVTSAQKNPTAFYLCASSNGTLGLVEQYFGPGTRLTVT.